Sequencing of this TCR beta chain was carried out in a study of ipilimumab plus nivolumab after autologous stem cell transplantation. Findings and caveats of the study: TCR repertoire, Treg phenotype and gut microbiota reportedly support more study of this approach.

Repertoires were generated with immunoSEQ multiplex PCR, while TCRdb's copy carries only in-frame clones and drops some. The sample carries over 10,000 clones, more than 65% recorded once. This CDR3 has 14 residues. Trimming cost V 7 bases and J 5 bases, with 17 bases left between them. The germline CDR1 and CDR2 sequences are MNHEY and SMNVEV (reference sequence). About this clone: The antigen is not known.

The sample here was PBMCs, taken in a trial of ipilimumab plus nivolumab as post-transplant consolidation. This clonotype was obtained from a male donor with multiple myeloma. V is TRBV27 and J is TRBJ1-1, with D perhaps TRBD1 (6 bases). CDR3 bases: TGTGCCAGCATAAATTCAGGGGTCGGGACTGAAGCTTTCTTT. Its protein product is CASINSGVGTEAFF.